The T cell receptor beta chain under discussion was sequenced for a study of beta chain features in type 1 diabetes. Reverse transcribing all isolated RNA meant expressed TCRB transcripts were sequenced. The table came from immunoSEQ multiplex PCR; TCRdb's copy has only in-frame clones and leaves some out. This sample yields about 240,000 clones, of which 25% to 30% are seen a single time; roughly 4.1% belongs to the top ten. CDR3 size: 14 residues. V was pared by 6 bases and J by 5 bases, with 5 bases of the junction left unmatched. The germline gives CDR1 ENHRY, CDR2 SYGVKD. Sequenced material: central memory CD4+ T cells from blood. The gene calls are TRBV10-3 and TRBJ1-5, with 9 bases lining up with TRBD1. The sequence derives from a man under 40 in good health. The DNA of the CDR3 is TGTGCCATCAGGGACAGGGGTGATGATCAGCCCCAGCATTTT. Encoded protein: CAIRDRGDDQPQHF.